The 5 T cell receptor beta chains below all came from one sample that was sequenced in a study of T cell repertoires in cytomegalovirus infection. From the reads, TCRdb called clonotypes with MiXCR, one entry per CDR3 protein. This table has some 280,000 distinct CDR3 sequences, roughly 13% appearing once. Sequences were obtained from PBMCs. The receptors stem from a human donor in good health (CMV status not recorded). Some clones in this sample may be carry-over from other donors' samples.

This clonotype has ten or more counts. The V and J genes are TRBV25-1 and TRBJ2-7; weak D call: TRBD2 (5 bases). Germline CDR1 reads MGHDK; CDR2 reads SYGVNS. V lost 5 bases, J lost 3 bases, and 8 bases lay in between. The CDR3 has 12 residues. CDR3 amino acids: CASSLRDYEQYF. The CDR3 bases are TGTGCCAGCAGTTTACGGGACTACGAGCAGTACTTC.

This clonotype was observed many times. The chain's CDR3 is CASSLRTPETQYF. The CDR3 DNA sequence: TGTGCCAGCAGTCTCCGGACCCCCGAGACCCAGTACTTC. This chain joins TRBV28 and TRBJ2-5; D gene uncertain. CDR1 is MDHEN and CDR2 is SYDVKM in the germline V gene. V was cut by 5 bases and J by 5 bases, with 12 bases left in between. This CDR3 comprises 13 residues.

For the CDR3, the DNA is TGTGCCAGCAGTTTAGCTTCAGGGTTCTATAGCAATCAGCCCCAGCATTTT. Its translation: CASSLASGFYSNQPQHF. The rearrangement links TRBV12-3 or TRBV12-4 to TRBJ1-5, with D maybe TRBD1 (5 bases). V lost 0 bases, J lost 0 bases, and 12 bases lay in between. This CDR3 comprises 17 residues.

V usage is TRBV15 and J usage is TRBJ2-1, with D possibly matching TRBD2 (6 bases). This CDR3 contains 15 residues. In germline, CDR1 is LNHNV, CDR2 YYDKDF (reference sequence). V was clipped by 3 bases and J by 8 bases, with 17 bases between them. Here the CDR3 reads CATSSSRGGADEQFF. The CDR3 region has the DNA TGTGCCACCAGCAGTTCTCGGGGAGGTGCGGATGAGCAGTTCTTC.

The V call is TRBV2, the J call TRBJ1-5; D remains ambiguous. The CDR3 contains 13 residues. Deletions cut 3 bases from V and 4 bases from J, with 7 bases between. From germline, CDR1 is SNHLY and CDR2 FYNNEI. CDR3 coding DNA: TGTGCCAGCAGTGATATTAGAAATCAGCCCCAGCATTTT. Translation: CASSDIRNQPQHF.